This T cell receptor beta chain comes out of a study of blood T cell repertoires in COVID-19 (dated by TCRdb to about 2020). Background on the whole study: Samples from collaborators originated in the United States, Italy and Spain and spanned both the acute and convalescent phases of COVID-19. The material from the prospective study consisted of cDNA or gDNA derived from T cells, B-cell-depleted T cells, or PBMCs. Deeply sampled blood TCRbeta repertoires from subjects exposed to, actively infected with, or recovered from COVID-19 were included in the dataset. The repertoires were made available in a free public database intended to serve as a resource for research on the immune response to SARS-CoV-2. The samples were drawn from two sources: the first 160 participants of the ongoing ImmuneRACE study, and fewer than 1,500 subjects contributed by 6 global collaborators. Sample metadata almost always included a de-identified subject ID, COVID-19 status, age in years and sex. HLA class I and class II types, where available, came from metadata supplied by the sample provider rather than from assay-based typing.

On this clone itself: The antigen it binds to is not known. No clone much larger than this one lies a single base away; base qualities are absent.

From its cysteine to its phenylalanine, the CDR3 spans 11 amino acids. The retained sequence is limited to the CDR3, 33 bases, with the frame set at the first base. V is shortened by 3 bases, J by 11 bases, and the region joining them spans 13 bases. From the germline V gene (reference sequence), CDR1 is GTSNPN and CDR2 is SVGIG. TCRbeta CDR3 regions were amplified from genomic DNA using the immunoSEQ Assay, a bias-controlled multiplex PCR. On the authors' methods: Within the assay, amplification of reference gene primers was used to estimate how many nucleated cells each sample contained. To quantify the absolute abundance of each unique TCRbeta CDR3 rearrangement, sequence reads were collapsed and filtered. Productive Simpson clonality was computed per sample as the square root of Simpson's diversity index over productive rearrangements. In its TCRdb copy, this immuneACCESS table keeps in-frame sequences only and misses some clones. Where compared with another copy, unresolved V genes explain less than half of these, and the others have no known cause. V and J calls and clone size come straight from that table; D and trimming were deduced from the DNA. Counted in this sample were 150,000 to 200,000 clones; 90% of them appeared once. The top ten constitute 18% of the sample.

Whole blood was collected in K2EDTA tubes by collaborating institutions according to the institutions' own protocols. Collaborator samples were shipped for TCRbeta analysis as frozen whole blood, isolated PBMCs, or DNA extracted from either sample type. The full study reports these points: The quantity of clinical and demographic metadata differed by source and by participant and was supplied without curation.

This receptor was taken from a man in his sixties with active or convalescent COVID-19. Recombination linked TRBV30 to TRBJ1-1; a weak D assignment points to TRBD1 (5 bases agree). The sequenced sample consisted of peripheral blood. The nucleotide sequence reads TGTGCCTGGAGCCGAGACAGATCGGCTTTCTTT. Its protein is CAWSRDRSAFF. The entire variable domain, with the stretches around the CDR3 drawn from the reference TRBV30 and TRBJ1-1 proteins, is SQTIHQWPATLVQPVGSPLSLECTVEGTSNPNLYWYRQAAGRGLQLLFYSVGIGQISSEVPQNLSASRPQDRQFILSSKKLLLSDSGFYLCAWSRDRSAFFGQGTRLTVV.